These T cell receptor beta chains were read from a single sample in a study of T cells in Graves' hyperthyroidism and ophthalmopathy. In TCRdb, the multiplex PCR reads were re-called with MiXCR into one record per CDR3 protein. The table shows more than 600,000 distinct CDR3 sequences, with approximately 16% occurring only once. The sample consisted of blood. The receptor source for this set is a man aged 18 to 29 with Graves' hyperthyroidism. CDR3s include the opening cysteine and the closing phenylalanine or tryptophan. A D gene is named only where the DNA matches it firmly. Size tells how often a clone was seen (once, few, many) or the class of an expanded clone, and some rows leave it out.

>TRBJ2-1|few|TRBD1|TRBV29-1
CSVDRGGSYNEQFF
TGCAGCGTGGACAGGGGGGGCTCCTACAATGAGCAGTTCTTC
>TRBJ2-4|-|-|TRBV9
CASNSEGRMDIQYF
TGTGCCAGCAACTCTGAGGGCAGGATGGACATTCAGTACTTC
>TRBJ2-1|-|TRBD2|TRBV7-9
CASSLGGRLNNEQFF
TGTGCCAGCAGCTTAGGCGGGAGACTCAACAATGAGCAGTTCTTC
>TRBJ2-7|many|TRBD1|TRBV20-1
CSASGTGVSYEQYF
TGCAGTGCTTCCGGGACAGGGGTCTCCTACGAGCAGTACTTC
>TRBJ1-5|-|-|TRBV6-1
CASNPRRAAQPQHF
TGTGCCAGCAACCCCCGGAGAGCGGCTCAGCCCCAGCATTTT
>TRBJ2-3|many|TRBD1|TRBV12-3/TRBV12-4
CASSYGTGRTNTQYF
TGTGCCAGCAGTTACGGGACAGGCCGCACGAATACGCAGTATTTT
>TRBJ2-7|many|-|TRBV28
CASSLKGSYYEQYF
TGTGCCAGCAGCCTGAAGGGGTCCTATTACGAGCAGTACTTC
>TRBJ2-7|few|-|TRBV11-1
CASRSNRGEQYF
TGTGCCAGCAGATCAAACCGGGGAGAGCAGTACTTC
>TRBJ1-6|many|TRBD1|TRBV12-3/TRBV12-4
CASRKQGNNSPLHF
TGTGCCAGCAGAAAACAGGGGAATAATTCACCCCTCCACTTT
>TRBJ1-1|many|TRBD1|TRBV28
CASSLRTGASGNTEAFF
TGTGCCAGCAGTTTGAGGACAGGTGCCAGCGGGAACACTGAAGCTTTCTTT
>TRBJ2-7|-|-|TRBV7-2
CASSLSSRGQIYEQYF
TGTGCCAGCAGCTTAAGCTCCCGGGGGCAAATCTACGAGCAGTACTTC
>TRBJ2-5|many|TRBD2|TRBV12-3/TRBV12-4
CASSRRGAGENQETQYF
TGTGCCAGCAGTCGAAGAGGAGCGGGAGAGAACCAAGAGACCCAGTACTTC
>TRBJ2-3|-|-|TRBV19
CASSKRDGTDTQYF
TGTGCCAGTAGTAAGAGGGATGGAACAGATACGCAGTATTTT
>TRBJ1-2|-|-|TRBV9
CASSGRGVDYGYTF
TGTGCCAGCAGCGGACGGGGCGTCGACTATGGCTACACCTTC
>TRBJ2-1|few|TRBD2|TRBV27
CATSPRRGRAYNEQFF
TGTGCCACCAGCCCTCGACGCGGGAGGGCCTACAATGAGCAGTTCTTC
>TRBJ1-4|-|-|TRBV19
CASSPGRGATNEKLFF
TGTGCCAGTAGTCCCGGACGGGGTGCAACTAATGAAAAACTGTTTTTT
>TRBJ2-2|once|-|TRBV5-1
CASSLAKPTGELFF
TGCGCCAGCAGCTTGGCCAAACCCACCGGGGAGCTGTTTTTT
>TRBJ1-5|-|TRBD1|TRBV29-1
CSVATGLGNQPQHF
TGCAGCGTTGCGACAGGGCTGGGCAATCAGCCCCAGCATTTT
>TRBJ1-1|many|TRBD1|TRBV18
CASSPPGGVGPEAFF
TGTGCCAGCTCACCCCCAGGGGGTGTTGGGCCTGAAGCTTTCTTT
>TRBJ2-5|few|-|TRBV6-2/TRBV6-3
CASTDRRQETQYF
TGTGCCAGCACTGACAGGCGCCAAGAGACCCAGTACTTC
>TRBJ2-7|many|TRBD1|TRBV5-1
CASSLTGERYEQYF
TGCGCCAGCAGCTTAACAGGGGAACGCTACGAGCAGTACTTC
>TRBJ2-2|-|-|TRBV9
CASSGSDGELFF
TGTGCCAGCAGCGGGTCCGACGGGGAGCTGTTTTTT
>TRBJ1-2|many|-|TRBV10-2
CASSESVSNYGYTF
TGCGCCAGCAGTGAGTCTGTCTCGAACTATGGCTACACCTTC
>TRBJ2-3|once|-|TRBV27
CTSSSGVSFYTDTQYF
TGTACCAGCAGCTCAGGAGTTTCCTTCTACACAGATACGCAGTATTTT
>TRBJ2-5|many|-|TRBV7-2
CASSLRQIEETQYF
TGTGCCAGCAGCTTAAGGCAGATTGAAGAGACCCAGTACTTC
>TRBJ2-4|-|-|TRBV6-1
CASSEVGGAKNIQYF
TGTGCCAGCAGTGAAGTCGGAGGGGCCAAAAACATTCAGTACTTC
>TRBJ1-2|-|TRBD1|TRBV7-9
CASSDGTGYYGYTF
TGTGCCAGCAGCGACGGGACAGGCTACTATGGCTACACCTTC
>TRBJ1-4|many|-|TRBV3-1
CASSQDVSATNEKLFF
TGTGCCAGCAGCCAAGACGTCAGTGCAACTAATGAAAAACTGTTTTTT
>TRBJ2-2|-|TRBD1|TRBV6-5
CASSYGPLTGDILTGKLFF
TGTGCCAGCAGTTACGGGCCCCTGACAGGGGATATCCTTACCGGGAAGCTGTTTTTT
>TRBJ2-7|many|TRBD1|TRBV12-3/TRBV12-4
CASSPPVGQGIYEQYF
TGTGCCAGCAGTCCTCCCGTAGGACAGGGGATCTACGAGCAGTACTTC
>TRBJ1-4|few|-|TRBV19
CASRWSGKLFF
TGTGCCAGTAGATGGTCCGGGAAACTGTTTTTT
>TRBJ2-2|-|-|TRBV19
CASSILVTGELFF
TGTGCCAGTAGTATTCTTGTCACCGGGGAGCTGTTTTTT
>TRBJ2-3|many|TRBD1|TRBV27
CASSLSYRGPDTQYF
TGTGCCAGCAGTTTATCCTACAGGGGCCCAGATACGCAGTATTTT
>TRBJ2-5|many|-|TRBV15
CATSRDHLTRYF
TGTGCCACCAGCAGAGATCACCTCACAAGGTACTTC
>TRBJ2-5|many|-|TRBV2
CASSQLAYAGETQYF
TGTGCCAGCAGTCAGCTAGCTTATGCCGGAGAGACCCAGTACTTC
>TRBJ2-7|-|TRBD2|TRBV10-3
CAISGTSGRGGPYEQYF
TGTGCCATCAGTGGGACTAGCGGGAGGGGAGGGCCCTACGAGCAGTACTTC
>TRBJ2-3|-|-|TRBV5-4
CASRKDGSTTTDTQYF
TGTGCCAGCAGGAAAGACGGGAGCACGACCACAGATACGCAGTATTTT
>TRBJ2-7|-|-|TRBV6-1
CASSVSGKRAEQYF
TGTGCCAGCAGTGTCTCCGGGAAAAGGGCCGAGCAGTACTTC
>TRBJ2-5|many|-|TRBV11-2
CASSLDVTQETQYF
TGTGCCAGCAGCTTAGATGTGACACAAGAGACCCAGTACTTC
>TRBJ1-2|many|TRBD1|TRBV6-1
CASSYVGTGGFDGYTF
TGTGCCAGCAGTTACGTGGGGACAGGAGGGTTCGATGGCTACACCTTC